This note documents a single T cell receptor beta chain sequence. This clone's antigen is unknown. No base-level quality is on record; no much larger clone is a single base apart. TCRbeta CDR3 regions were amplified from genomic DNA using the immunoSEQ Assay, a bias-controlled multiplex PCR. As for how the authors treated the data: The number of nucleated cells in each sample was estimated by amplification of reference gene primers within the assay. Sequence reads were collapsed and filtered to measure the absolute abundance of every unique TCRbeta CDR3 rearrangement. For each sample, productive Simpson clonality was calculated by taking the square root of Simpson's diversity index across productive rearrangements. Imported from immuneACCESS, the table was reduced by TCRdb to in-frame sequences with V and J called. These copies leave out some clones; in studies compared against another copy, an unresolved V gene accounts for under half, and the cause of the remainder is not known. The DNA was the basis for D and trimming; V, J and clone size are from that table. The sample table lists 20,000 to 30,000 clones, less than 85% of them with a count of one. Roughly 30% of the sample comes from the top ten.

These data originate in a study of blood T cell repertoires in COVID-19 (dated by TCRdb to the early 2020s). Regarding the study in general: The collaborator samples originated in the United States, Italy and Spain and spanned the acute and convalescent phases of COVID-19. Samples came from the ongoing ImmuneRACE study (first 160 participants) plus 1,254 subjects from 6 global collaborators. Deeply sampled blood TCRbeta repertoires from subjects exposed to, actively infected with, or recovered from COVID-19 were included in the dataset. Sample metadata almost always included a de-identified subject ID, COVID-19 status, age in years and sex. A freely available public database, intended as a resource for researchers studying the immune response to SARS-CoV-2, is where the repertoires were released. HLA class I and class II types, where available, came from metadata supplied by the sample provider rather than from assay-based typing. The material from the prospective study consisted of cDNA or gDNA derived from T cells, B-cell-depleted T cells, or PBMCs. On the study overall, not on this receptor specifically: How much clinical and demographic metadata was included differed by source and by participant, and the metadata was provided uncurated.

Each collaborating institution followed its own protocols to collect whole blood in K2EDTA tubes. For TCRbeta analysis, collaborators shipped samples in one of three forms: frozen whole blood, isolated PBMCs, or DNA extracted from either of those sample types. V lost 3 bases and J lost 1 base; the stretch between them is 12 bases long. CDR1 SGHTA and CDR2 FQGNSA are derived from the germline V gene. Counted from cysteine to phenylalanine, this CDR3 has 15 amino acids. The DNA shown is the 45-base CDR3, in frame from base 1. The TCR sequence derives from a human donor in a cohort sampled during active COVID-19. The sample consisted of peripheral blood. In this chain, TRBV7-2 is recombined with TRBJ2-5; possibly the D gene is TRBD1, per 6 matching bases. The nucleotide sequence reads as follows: TGTGCCAGCAGCTTTAACAGGGCAAGCCAAGAGACCCAGTACTTC. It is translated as CASSFNRASQETQYF.